This T cell receptor (beta chain) derives from a study of cytomegalovirus exposure and HLA in healthy donors. Study-level points and caveats: Most CMV-associated TCR beta chains appeared HLA-restricted in a later analysis.

Germline V gene sequence: CDR1 SGHTA, CDR2 FQGNSA. V dropped 2 bases and J dropped 4; count of bases not matched to a gene: 4. The CDR3 length is 15 residues. As for this clone: Its target is not known.

The PCR used 60 Vbeta and 13 Jbeta primers. Per the original methods: An analysis performed later counted 72 million or so unique TCR beta chains (approximately 11 million of them shared). Here immunoSEQ multiplex PCR was the method, and the copy in TCRdb shows in-frame clones only, minus some. V and J calls and clone size are given by that table; D and trimming were obtained from the DNA. The table records fewer than 200,000 clones, 65% to 85% of them present only once. The TCR sequence derives from a woman aged 45-65 years in good health and CMV-seropositive. This chain links TRBV7-2 with TRBJ1-1, with TRBD1 matching 10 bases. The sequenced sample consisted of PBMCs. Here the CDR3 DNA reads TGTGCCAGCAGCTTAACCAGGGACAGGGGCACTGAAGCTTTCTTT. This encodes CASSLTRDRGTEAFF.